These 11 T cell receptor beta chains were all obtained from the same sample, sequenced in a study of PD-L1 blockade in urothelial cancer. Sequencing used immunoSEQ multiplex PCR; TCRdb keeps in-frame clones, though not all of them. In the table there are under 95,000 clones, roughly 89% of which are singletons. Time point indicated: pretreatment peripheral blood. The sample here was PBMCs, taken around atezolizumab (anti-PD-L1) treatment. The origin of the receptors is a man in his 60s with urothelial cancer.

This chain connects TRBV4-1 to TRBJ2-5, with TRBD1 matching 7 bases. Germline V lookup: CDR1 MGHRA, CDR2 YSYEKL. The CDR3 extends over 16 amino acids. V lost 3 bases, J lost 2 bases, and 9 bases stayed unmatched. This CDR3 reads CASSHQMDRRQETQYF. CDR3 sequence (DNA): TGCGCCAGCAGCCATCAGATGGACAGGAGACAAGAGACCCAGTACTTC.

A few counts support this clone. J is TRBJ1-6 and V is TRBV5-4, with 8 bases identical to TRBD1. CDR3 length: 18 residues. J gave up 5 bases and V 4 bases, and 14 bases lay outside the gene matches. Germline V CDR1 and CDR2: SGHNT, YYREEE (reference sequence). The CDR3: CASSPFAGGAGNNSPLHF. CDR3 in DNA: TGTGCCAGCAGCCCGTTCGCAGGGGGCGCAGGGAATAATTCACCCCTCCACTTT.

This clone was counted a single time. The rearrangement links TRBV29-1 to TRBJ2-3; no firm D call. The V end was cut by 4 bases, the J end by 1 base, with 9 bases between. Germline loops: CDR1 SQVTM, CDR2 ANQGSEA. This CDR3 is 13 amino acids long. The CDR3 region has the DNA TGCAGCGTTGTGTCCGCGGGCACAGATACGCAGTATTTT. This encodes CSVVSAGTDTQYF.

The genes are TRBV19 and TRBJ1-2; 7 bases map to TRBD1. Germline V gives CDR1 LNHDA, CDR2 SQIVND (reference sequence). The trim removed 6 bases at V and 2 bases at J, leaving 15 bases unmatched. This CDR3 region has 17 residues. The CDR3 here is CASRTYGGSGQNYGYTF. DNA for the CDR3: TGTGCCAGTAGAACATATGGGGGTTCGGGACAGAACTATGGCTACACCTTC.

This chain joins TRBV5-1 and TRBJ2-7; TRBD2 is a possible D gene (6 bases). The CDR3 totals 15 residues. Per germline, CDR1 SGHRS and CDR2 YFSETQ. Trimming shortened V by 2 bases and J by 3 bases, and 15 bases separated the two germline ends. The CDR3 loop is CASSLGLLGGYEQYF. The CDR3 DNA sequence: TGCGCCAGCAGCTTAGGTCTTTTGGGAGGCTACGAGCAGTACTTC. Full variable domain (remainder filled in from reference TRBV5-1 and TRBJ2-7): KAGVTQTPRYLIKTRGQQVTLSCSPISGHRSVSWYQQTPGQGLQFLFEYFSETQRNKGNFPGRFSGRQFSNSRSEMNVSTLELGDSALYLCASSLGLLGGYEQYFGPGTRLTVT.

This rearrangement joins TRBV28 to TRBJ2-2, with 8 bases lining up with TRBD1. In germline, CDR1 is MDHEN, CDR2 SYDVKM. CDR3 length: 15 amino acids. Trimming took 7 bases from V and 2 from J; bases not matched to a gene: 6. Here the CDR3 DNA reads TGTGCCAGCACCCCAGGGGGCTTAAACACCGGGGAGCTGTTTTTT. Translation: CASTPGGLNTGELFF.

V usage is TRBV4-1 and J usage is TRBJ2-7; 8 bases match TRBD1. The CDR3 loop spans 14 amino acids. The junction had 3 bases not matched to a gene; V was cut back by 4 bases and J by 1 base. In germline, CDR1 is MGHRA, CDR2 YSYEKL. CDR3 sequence (DNA): TGCGCCAGCAGCCTTACAGGGGGTTCCTACGAGCAGTACTTC. Translation gives CASSLTGGSYEQYF.

The CDR3 is CASSFLGGAAKNIQYF. The CDR3, as DNA: TGCGCCAGCAGCTTCCTGGGGGGGGCAGCCAAAAACATTCAGTACTTC. The J gene is TRBJ2-4, the V gene TRBV5-1, with a weak D call TRBD2 (7 bases). From germline, CDR1 is SGHRS and CDR2 YFSETQ. V lost 2 bases and J 0 bases, leaving 12 bases between the germline ends. The CDR3 has 16 amino acids.

This chain connects TRBV6-5 to TRBJ1-5; 8 nucleotides line up with TRBD1. Germline V gene data show CDR1 as MNHEY and CDR2 as SVGAGI. The CDR3 extends over 15 amino acids. The V segment lost 6 bases and the J segment 2 bases; nucleotides outside the gene matches: 6. CDR3 DNA sequence: TGTGCCAGCAGAATGACAGGGGCCGGCAATCAGCCCCAGCATTTT. It specifies CASRMTGAGNQPQHF.

In its sample, this clone was seen once. The chain links TRBV10-1 to TRBJ1-1; D is unclear. The CDR3 length is 12 residues. Trimming cost V 0 bases and J 10 bases, with 9 bases left between them. Germline V gives CDR1 WNHNN, CDR2 SYGVQD (reference sequence). CDR3 nucleotides: TGCGCCAGCAGTGAGTCAATAGGGAGAGCTTTCTTT. Protein sequence: CASSESIGRAFF.

This clone has just one count. The chain carries TRBV7-8 and TRBJ2-2, with D perhaps matching TRBD1 (7 bases). Between the trimmed V and J ends, which lost 2 bases and 7 bases, there was a span of 11 bases. Germline V gene data show CDR1 as SGHVS and CDR2 as FQNEAQ. CDR3 size: 14 residues. This chain's CDR3 is CASSLFQGGGELFF. The CDR3 nucleotides are TGTGCCAGCAGCTTATTTCAGGGGGGCGGGGAGCTGTTTTTT.